This is a list of T cell receptor beta chains from one sample in a study of blood T cell repertoires in COVID-19. Libraries were prepared by immunoSEQ multiplex PCR; TCRdb keeps only in-frame clonotypes and omits some of them. The sample includes 200,000 to 250,000 clones, 70% to 90% of them seen just once. The source material was peripheral blood. The receptors originated from a man aged 25-45 years with COVID-19, enrolled during active disease. Both conserved end residues are part of each CDR3. A D gene is named only where the DNA matches it firmly. Clone size is not always given. Where it is, it says once, few, many or a class for expanded clones.

size	V	D	J	DNA	CDR3
once	TRBV28	NA	TRBJ1-6	TGTGCCAGCAGTTGGACAGAGGGGTATTCACCCCTCCACTTT	CASSWTEGYSPLHF
once	TRBV2	NA	TRBJ1-2	TGTGCCAGCAGTGAATCGTCAGGGTATGGCTACACCTTC	CASSESSGYGYTF
NA	TRBV7-2	NA	TRBJ1-1	TGTGCCAGCAGCTTTTCCCAGAACACTGAAGCTTTCTTT	CASSFSQNTEAFF
NA	TRBV28	NA	TRBJ2-7	TGTGCCAGCAGTAGCCCCTACGAGCAGTACTTC	CASSSPYEQYF
NA	TRBV23-1	TRBD1	TRBJ1-5	TGCGCCAGCAGACCGGACAGGGGTAAGAGTGAGCCCCAGCATTTT	CASRPDRGKSEPQHF
NA	TRBV12-5	NA	TRBJ1-1	TGTGCTAGTGGTTTGACAGAAAAGAACACTGAAGCTTTCTTT	CASGLTEKNTEAFF
NA	TRBV7-7	TRBD1	TRBJ1-6	TGTGCCAGCAACTCACCCCCTGGGGACAGGGGGGGGGAGGATTCACCCCTCCACTTT	CASNSPPGDRGGEDSPLHF
NA	TRBV4-3	NA	TRBJ1-2	TGCGCCAGCAGCCAAGATTTTGGTTTTACTATGGGCTACACCTTC	CASSQDFGFTMGYTF
NA	TRBV14	TRBD1	TRBJ2-2	TGTGCCAGCAGCCAAGAGGGACAGGGGGCTCTTTTGTACACCGGGGAGCTGTTTTTT	CASSQEGQGALLYTGELFF
NA	TRBV30	TRBD1	TRBJ1-5	TGTGCCTGGACCCCCCAGGGGGCTGGACAGCCCCAGCATTTT	CAWTPQGAGQPQHF
NA	TRBV24-1	NA	TRBJ2-1	TGTGCCACCAGTGCCGTGACAGCAGCCTACAATGAGCAGTTCTTC	CATSAVTAAYNEQFF
NA	TRBV27	NA	TRBJ2-7	TGTGCCAGCCGGGACAACTACGAGCAGTACTTC	CASRDNYEQYF
NA	TRBV6-1	NA	TRBJ2-7	TGTGCCAGCAGTGAAAGGAGAGGTCGGTACGAGCAGTACTTC	CASSERRGRYEQYF
NA	TRBV15	NA	TRBJ1-1	TGTGCCACCAGCAGGTCCAGACAGAACACTGAAGCTTTCTTT	CATSRSRQNTEAFF
NA	TRBV30	TRBD2	TRBJ2-1	TGTGCCTGGTGGGGAGGGAGGGGATTTGTGAATGAGCAGTTCTTC	CAWWGGRGFVNEQFF
once	TRBV15	NA	TRBJ2-7	TGTGCCACCAGCAGAGCCCCCAACCATGTAGAGGACTACGAGCAGTACTTC	CATSRAPNHVEDYEQYF
NA	TRBV6-6	NA	TRBJ2-7	TGTGCCAGCAGTAAGGAGACTGCTTACGAGCAGTACTTC	CASSKETAYEQYF
NA	TRBV7-2	NA	TRBJ2-7	TGTGCCAGCAGCTTGGCGAGACAGTCCTACGAGCAGTACTTC	CASSLARQSYEQYF
NA	TRBV14	NA	TRBJ2-1	TGTGCCAGCAGCCCCCGGTCGATTCATGAGCAGTTCTTC	CASSPRSIHEQFF
NA	TRBV5-5	NA	TRBJ1-1	TGTGCCAGCAGCTTGGGGGCCCAGGGCCACACTGAAGCTTTCTTT	CASSLGAQGHTEAFF
NA	TRBV27	NA	TRBJ1-1	TGTGCCAGCAGTTTCGACAGACTGAACACTGAAGCTTTCTTT	CASSFDRLNTEAFF
NA	TRBV5-1	NA	TRBJ2-5	TGCGCCAGCAGCGTCCGGGACAACCAAGAGACCCAGTACTTC	CASSVRDNQETQYF